This TCR beta chain appears in the sequencing data of a study of cytomegalovirus exposure and HLA in healthy donors. Study information: Genotyping of 398 donors showed that over 65% belonged to the Caucasian-associated ancestry cluster. The study's findings and limits: Researchers catalogued some 160 TCR beta chains as cytomegalovirus-associated. For TCR beta chains, V- and J-gene trimming was later linked to a missense DCLRE1C variant.

Trimming took off 5 bases at V and 5 bases at J, with 12 bases between the two ends. The CDR3 consists of 13 residues. Germline lookup yields CDR1 SGHTA and CDR2 FQGNSA. With 60 Vbeta and 13 Jbeta primers, the PCR was carried out. Repertoires were generated with immunoSEQ multiplex PCR, while TCRdb's copy carries only in-frame clones and drops some. The sample comprises about 180,000 clones, 85% of which are singletons, and 1% rests with the top ten. Points on this clone: Antigen specificity is unknown.

The sample consisted of PBMCs. The chain uses TRBV7-2 and TRBJ1-2; tentative D call: TRBD1 (6 bases). The clonotype comes from a boy aged 2 to 9 in good health and CMV-seronegative. CDR3 region: CASSPDGQYGYTF. CDR3 in DNA: TGTGCCAGCAGCCCGGACGGACAGTATGGCTACACCTTC.